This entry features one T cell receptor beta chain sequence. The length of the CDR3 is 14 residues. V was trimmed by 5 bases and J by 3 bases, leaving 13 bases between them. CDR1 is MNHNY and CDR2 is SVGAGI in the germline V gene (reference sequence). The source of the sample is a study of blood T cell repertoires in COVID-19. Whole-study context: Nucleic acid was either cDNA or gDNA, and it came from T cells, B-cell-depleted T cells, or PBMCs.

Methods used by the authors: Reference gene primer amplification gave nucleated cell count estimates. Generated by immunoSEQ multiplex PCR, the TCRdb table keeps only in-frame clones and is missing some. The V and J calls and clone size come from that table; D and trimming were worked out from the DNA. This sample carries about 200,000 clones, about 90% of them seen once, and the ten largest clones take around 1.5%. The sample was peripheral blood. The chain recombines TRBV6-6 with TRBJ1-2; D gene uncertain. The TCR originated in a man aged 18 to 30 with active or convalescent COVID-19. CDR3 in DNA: TGTGCCAGCAGTCAGAATGGGCAGTACTATGGCTACACCTTC. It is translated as CASSQNGQYYGYTF.